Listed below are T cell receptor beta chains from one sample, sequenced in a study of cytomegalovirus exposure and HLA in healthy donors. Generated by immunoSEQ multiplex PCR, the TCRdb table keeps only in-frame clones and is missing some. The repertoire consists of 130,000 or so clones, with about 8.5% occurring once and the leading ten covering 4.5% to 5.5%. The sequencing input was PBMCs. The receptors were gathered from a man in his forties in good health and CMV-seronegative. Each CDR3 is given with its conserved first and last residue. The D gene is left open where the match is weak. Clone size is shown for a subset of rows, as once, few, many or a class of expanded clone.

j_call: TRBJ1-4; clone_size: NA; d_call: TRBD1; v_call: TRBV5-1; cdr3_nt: TGCGCCAGCAGCGTGGGACAGACGACAACTAATGAAAAACTGTTTTTT; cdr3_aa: CASSVGQTTTNEKLFF
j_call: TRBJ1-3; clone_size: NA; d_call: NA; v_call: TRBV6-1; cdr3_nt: TGTGCCAGCAGTGTCCCATTCTCTGGAAACACCATATATTTT; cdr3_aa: CASSVPFSGNTIYF
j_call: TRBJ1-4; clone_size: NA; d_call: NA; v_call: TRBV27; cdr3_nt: TGTGCCAGCAGTTTACAGGGTAATGAAAAACTGTTTTTT; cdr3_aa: CASSLQGNEKLFF
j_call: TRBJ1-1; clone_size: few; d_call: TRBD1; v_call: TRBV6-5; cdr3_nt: TGTGCCAGCAGTCTGGGGGACAGGGAAGCTTTCTTT; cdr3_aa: CASSLGDREAFF
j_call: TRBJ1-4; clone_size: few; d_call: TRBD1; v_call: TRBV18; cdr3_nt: TGTGCCAGCTCACCAGCAGGGGGGCGAGAAGGGGAAAAACTGTTTTTT; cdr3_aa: CASSPAGGREGEKLFF
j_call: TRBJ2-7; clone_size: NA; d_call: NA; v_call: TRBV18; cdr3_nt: TGTGCCAGCTCACCACAGACAGGATCGGTCGAGCAGTACTTC; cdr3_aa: CASSPQTGSVEQYF
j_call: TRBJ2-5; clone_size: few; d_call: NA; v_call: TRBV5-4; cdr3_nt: TGTGCCAGCAGCCGTGGTTTAGGGGCTGAGACCCAGTACTTC; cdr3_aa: CASSRGLGAETQYF
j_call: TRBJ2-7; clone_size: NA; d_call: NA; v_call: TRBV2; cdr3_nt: TGTGCCAGCAGGGGGCAAGGGACCTACGAGCAGTACTTC; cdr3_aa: CASRGQGTYEQYF
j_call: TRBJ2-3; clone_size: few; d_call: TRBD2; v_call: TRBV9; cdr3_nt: TGTGCCAGCAGCGTAGCTGAGGTAGCGGGGGTGGGAACAGATACGCAGTATTTT; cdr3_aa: CASSVAEVAGVGTDTQYF
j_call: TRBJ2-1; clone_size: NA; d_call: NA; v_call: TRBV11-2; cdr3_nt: TGTGCCAGCAGCTTAGAAGGTCTAGCGATACGCTCCTACAATGAGCAGTTCTTC; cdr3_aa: CASSLEGLAIRSYNEQFF
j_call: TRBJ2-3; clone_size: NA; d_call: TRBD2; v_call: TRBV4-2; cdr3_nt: TGTGCCAGCAGCCAAGTTGTGACTAGCGGGGGGGTGACAGATACGCAGTATTTT; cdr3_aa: CASSQVVTSGGVTDTQYF
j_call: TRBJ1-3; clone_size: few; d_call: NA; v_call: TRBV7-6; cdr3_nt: TGTGCCAGCAGCACCCGGGAGGGTTCTGGAAACACCATATATTTT; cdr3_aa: CASSTREGSGNTIYF
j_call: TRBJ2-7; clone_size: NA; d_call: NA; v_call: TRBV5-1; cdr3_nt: TGCGCCAGCAGCTTGGATGCGGCTGACTACGAGCAGTACTTC; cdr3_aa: CASSLDAADYEQYF
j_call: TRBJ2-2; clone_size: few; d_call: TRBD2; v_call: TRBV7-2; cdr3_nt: TGTGCCAGCAGCTTAGTTCGGCTAGCGGGGAGGGTCGGGGAGCTGTTTTTT; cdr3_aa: CASSLVRLAGRVGELFF
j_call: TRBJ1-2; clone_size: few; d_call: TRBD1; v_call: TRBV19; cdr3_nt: TGTGCCAGTAGTCCACGGACAGGGTTTGGCTACACCTTC; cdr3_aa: CASSPRTGFGYTF
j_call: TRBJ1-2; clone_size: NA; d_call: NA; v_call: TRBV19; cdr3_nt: TGTGCCAGTAGTATTTCGGCGGCCGGCTACACCTTC; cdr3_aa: CASSISAAGYTF
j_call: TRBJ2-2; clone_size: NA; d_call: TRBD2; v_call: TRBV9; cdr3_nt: TGTGCCAGCAGCGTAGAAGCGGGGGGGCCCTACACCGGGGAGCTGTTTTTT; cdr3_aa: CASSVEAGGPYTGELFF
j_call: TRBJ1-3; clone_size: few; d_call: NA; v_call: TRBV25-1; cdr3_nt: TGTGCCAGCAGTGCCTATCCTAGCTCTGGAAACACCATATATTTT; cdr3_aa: CASSAYPSSGNTIYF
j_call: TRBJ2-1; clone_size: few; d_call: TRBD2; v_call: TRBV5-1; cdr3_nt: TGCGCCAGCAGCTGGCGGGGGTTCGGCAATGAGCAGTTCTTC; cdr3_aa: CASSWRGFGNEQFF
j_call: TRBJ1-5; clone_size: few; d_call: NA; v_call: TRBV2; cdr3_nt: TGTGCCAGCAGCCAGGGGAAGTTGCAGCCCCAGCATTTT; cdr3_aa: CASSQGKLQPQHF
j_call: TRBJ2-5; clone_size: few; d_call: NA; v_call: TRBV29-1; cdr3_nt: TGCAGCGTTTTCCGGGACATCACGGAGACCCAGTACTTC; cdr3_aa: CSVFRDITETQYF
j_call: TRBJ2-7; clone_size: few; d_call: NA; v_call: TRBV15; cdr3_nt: TGTGCCACCAGCAGAGCGCGCGGTAATTACGAGCAGTACTTC; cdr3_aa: CATSRARGNYEQYF
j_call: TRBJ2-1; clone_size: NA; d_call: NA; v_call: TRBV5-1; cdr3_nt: TGCGCCAGCAGCTTGGGACGGGGGACGAACAATGAGCAGTTCTTC; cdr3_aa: CASSLGRGTNNEQFF
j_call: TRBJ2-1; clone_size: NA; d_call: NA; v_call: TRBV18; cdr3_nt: TGTGCCAGCTCACCCAGGGGAGATGGCGTTTCCAATGAGCAGTTCTTC; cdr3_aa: CASSPRGDGVSNEQFF
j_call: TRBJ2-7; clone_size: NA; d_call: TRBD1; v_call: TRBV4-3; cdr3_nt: TGCGCCAGCAGCCACGCCGGGACAGGGAACTACGAGCAGTACTTC; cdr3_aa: CASSHAGTGNYEQYF
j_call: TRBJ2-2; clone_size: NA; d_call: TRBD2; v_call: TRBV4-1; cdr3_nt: TGCGCCAGCAGCCAAGATCACCGGGACTACCTCACCGGGGAGCTGTTTTTT; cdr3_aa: CASSQDHRDYLTGELFF
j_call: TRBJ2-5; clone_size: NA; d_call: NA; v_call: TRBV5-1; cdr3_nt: TGCGCCAGCAGCTTGGGACTAGAGGTGGGGGAGACCCAGTACTTC; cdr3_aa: CASSLGLEVGETQYF
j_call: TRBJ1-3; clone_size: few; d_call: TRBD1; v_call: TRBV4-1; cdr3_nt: TGCGCCAGCAGTAGGGACAGGGGAAACACCATATATTTT; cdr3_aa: CASSRDRGNTIYF
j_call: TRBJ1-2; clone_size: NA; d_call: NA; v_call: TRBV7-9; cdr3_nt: TGTGCCAGCAGCTCTGAGGGCATAGGTGGCTACACCTTC; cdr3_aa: CASSSEGIGGYTF
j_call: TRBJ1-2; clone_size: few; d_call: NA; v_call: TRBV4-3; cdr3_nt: TGCGCCAGCAGCCAAGATCAAGGGGGATTCTATGGCTACACCTTC; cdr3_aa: CASSQDQGGFYGYTF
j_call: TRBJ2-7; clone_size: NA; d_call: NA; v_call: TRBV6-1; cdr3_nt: TGTGCCAGCCTCCGGGGACAACTCTTCGAGCAGTACTTC; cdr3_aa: CASLRGQLFEQYF
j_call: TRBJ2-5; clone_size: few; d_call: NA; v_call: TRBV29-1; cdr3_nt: TGCAGCGTGGAGTACAGGGATCAAGAGACCCAGTACTTC; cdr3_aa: CSVEYRDQETQYF
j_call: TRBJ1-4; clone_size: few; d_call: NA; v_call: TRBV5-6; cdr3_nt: TGTGCCAGCAGCTTATGGCAGGGAAGGGAAAAACTGTTTTTT; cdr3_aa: CASSLWQGREKLFF
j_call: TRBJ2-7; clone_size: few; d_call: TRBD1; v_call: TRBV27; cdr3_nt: TGTGCCAGCAGTCCCCTAGGCAGGGGGTTCGAGCAGTACTTC; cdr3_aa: CASSPLGRGFEQYF
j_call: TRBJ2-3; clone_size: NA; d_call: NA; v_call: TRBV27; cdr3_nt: TGTGCCAGCAGTTTATGGGGGGACTTCCTAGCAGATACGCAGTATTTT; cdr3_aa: CASSLWGDFLADTQYF
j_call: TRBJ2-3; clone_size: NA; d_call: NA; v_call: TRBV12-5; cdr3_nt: TGTGCTAGTGGTTTCTCTACGGCAGATACGCAGTATTTT; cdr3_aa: CASGFSTADTQYF
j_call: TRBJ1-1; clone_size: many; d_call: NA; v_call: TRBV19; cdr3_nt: TGTGCCAGTAGTATACCAGGGATGAACACTGAAGCTTTCTTT; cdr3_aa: CASSIPGMNTEAFF
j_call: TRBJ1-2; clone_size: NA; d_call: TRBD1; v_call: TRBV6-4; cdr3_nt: TGTGCCAGCAGTGGGGACAGTTCCGAACCATGGGGCTACACCTTC; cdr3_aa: CASSGDSSEPWGYTF
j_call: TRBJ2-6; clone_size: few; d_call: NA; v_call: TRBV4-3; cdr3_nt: TGCGCCAGCAGCCAGGAGCTCTCTGGGGCCAACGTCCTGACTTTC; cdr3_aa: CASSQELSGANVLTF
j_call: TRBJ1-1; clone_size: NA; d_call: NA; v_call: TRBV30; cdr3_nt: TGTGCCTGGCGTACTGTTAACACTGAAGCTTTCTTT; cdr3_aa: CAWRTVNTEAFF
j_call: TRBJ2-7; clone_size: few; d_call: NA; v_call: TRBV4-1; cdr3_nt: TGCGCCAGCAGCCAACCGCCGGGACACCAGAGTCGATTCTCCTACGAGCAGTACTTC; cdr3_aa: CASSQPPGHQSRFSYEQYF
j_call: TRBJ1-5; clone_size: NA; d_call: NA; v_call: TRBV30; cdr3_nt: TGTGCCTGGAGGCCGCGGGCCAGGTTGGGATTAGGTAATCAGCCCCAGCATTTT; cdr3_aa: CAWRPRARLGLGNQPQHF
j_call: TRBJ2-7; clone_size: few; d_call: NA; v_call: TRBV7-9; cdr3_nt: TGTGCCAGCAGCCACCGGGACTTTAGCTCCTACGAGCAGTACTTC; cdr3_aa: CASSHRDFSSYEQYF
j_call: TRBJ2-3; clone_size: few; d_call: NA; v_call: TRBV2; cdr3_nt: TGTGCCAGCAGTGGCTGGCGGGGCACAGATACGCAGTATTTT; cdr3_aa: CASSGWRGTDTQYF
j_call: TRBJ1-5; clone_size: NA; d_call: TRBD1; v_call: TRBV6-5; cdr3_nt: TGTGCCAGCGTGGACAGGGTCAATCAGCCCCAGCATTTT; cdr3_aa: CASVDRVNQPQHF
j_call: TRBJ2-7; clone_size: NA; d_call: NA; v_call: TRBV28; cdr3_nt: TGTGCCAGCAGTTTAGTAGGGGCCGAGCAGTACTTC; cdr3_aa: CASSLVGAEQYF
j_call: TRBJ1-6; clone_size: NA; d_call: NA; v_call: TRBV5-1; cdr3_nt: TGCGCCAGCAGCTTGGGGAACCGACGAGGTTCACCCCTCCACTTT; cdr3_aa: CASSLGNRRGSPLHF
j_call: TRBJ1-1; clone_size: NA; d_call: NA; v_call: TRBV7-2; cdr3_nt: TGTGCCAGCATTACTGGACTGACGAACACTGAAGCTTTCTTT; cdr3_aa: CASITGLTNTEAFF
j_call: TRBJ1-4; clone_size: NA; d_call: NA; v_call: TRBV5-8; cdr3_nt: TGTGCCAGCAGCTTGGGGCAAGTGAATGAAAAACTGTTTTTT; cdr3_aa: CASSLGQVNEKLFF
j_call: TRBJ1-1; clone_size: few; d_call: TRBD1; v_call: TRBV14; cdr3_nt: TGTGCCAGCAGCCAAGAAGTTGAGGAGGGGGCGGAGAATGAAGCTTTCTTT; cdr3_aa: CASSQEVEEGAENEAFF
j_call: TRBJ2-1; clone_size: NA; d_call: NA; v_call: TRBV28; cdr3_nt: TGTGCCAGCAGGAAACCCCCCCGAGGAGAGCAGTTCTTC; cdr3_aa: CASRKPPRGEQFF
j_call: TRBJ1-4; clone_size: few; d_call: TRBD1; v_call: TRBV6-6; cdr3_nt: TGTGCCAGCAGTTACTCCCGGGACAGGGGGGAAAAACTGTTTTTT; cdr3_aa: CASSYSRDRGEKLFF
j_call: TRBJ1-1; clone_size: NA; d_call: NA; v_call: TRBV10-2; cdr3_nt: TGCGCCAGCAGTGAACTCCCTCAGGGCAACACTGAAGCTTTCTTT; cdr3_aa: CASSELPQGNTEAFF
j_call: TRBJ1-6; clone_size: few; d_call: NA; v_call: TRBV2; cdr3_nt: TGTGCCAGCGGTACAAGTAATAATTCACCCCTCCACTTT; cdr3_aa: CASGTSNNSPLHF
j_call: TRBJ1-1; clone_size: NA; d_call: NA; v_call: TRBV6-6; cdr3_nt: TGTGCCAGCAGTTACCCTCCTGAGGACACTGAAGCTTTCTTT; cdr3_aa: CASSYPPEDTEAFF